This TCR beta chain was sequenced during a study of patients and donors after allogeneic stem cell transplantation. TCRdb itself ran the RT-PCR reads through MiXCR, one entry per CDR3 protein. The sample lists 400,000 to 500,000 distinct CDR3 sequences; 16% were seen once. This CDR3 is built from 14 residues. Looked up from germline, CDR1 is SQVTM and CDR2 is ANQGSEA. Trimming removed 6 bases from V and 2 bases from J; junction bases left unmatched: 8. The sequenced material came from blood, either unsorted or a sorted T cell fraction (not recorded which). V usage is TRBV29-1 and J usage is TRBJ2-7; 9 positions agree with TRBD1. This TCR was recovered from a human donor who was either an allogeneic HSCT recipient or a stem cell or donor lymphocyte infusion donor (not recorded which). It is not recorded whose cells these are; they may come from a transplant donor. Written as DNA, the CDR3 is TGCAGCGTGGAGGGACAGGGTCCCACCTACGAGCAGTACTTC. Amino acids: CSVEGQGPTYEQYF.